The entry that follows covers one TCR beta chain sequence. These data belong to a study of beta chain features in type 1 diabetes. Isolated RNA was reverse transcribed in full, so expressed TCRB transcripts were sequenced. The table came from immunoSEQ multiplex PCR; TCRdb's copy has only in-frame clones and leaves some out. The sample shows under 900,000 clones, 17% of them seen only once. The purity of all sorted populations exceeded 98%. This receptor was obtained from a woman aged 18-35 years in good health. Sequencing input: naive CD4+ T cells from blood.

CDR3 nucleotides: TGCGCCAGCAGCTCGGGACTAGCGGGACCCGAAGGGGAGACCCAGTACTTC. Translation gives CASSSGLAGPEGETQYF. The V call is TRBV5-1, the J call TRBJ2-5; 13 bases agree with TRBD2. CDR1 SGHRS and CDR2 YFSETQ come from the germline V gene. The CDR3 has 17 residues. The J segment lost 5 bases and the V segment lost 3 bases, leaving 10 bases of the junction unmatched.